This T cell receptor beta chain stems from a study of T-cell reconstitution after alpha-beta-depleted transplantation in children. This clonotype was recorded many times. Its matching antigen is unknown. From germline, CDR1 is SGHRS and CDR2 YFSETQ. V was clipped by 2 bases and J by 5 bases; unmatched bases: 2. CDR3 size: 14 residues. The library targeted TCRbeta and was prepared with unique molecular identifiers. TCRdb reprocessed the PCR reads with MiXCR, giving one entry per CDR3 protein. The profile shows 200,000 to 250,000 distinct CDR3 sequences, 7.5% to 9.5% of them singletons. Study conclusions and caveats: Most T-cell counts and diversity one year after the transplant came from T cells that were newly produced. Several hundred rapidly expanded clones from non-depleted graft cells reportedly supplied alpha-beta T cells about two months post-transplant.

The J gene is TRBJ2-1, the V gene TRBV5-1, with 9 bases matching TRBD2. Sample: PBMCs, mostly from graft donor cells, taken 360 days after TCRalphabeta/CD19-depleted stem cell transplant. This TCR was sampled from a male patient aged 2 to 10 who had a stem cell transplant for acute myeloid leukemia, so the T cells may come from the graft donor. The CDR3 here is CASSLGGGDNEQFF. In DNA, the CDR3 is TGCGCCAGCAGCTTAGGCGGGGGGGACAATGAGCAGTTCTTC.